The present T cell receptor (beta chain) was sequenced within a study of cytomegalovirus exposure and HLA in healthy donors (dated by TCRdb to the late 2010s). With respect to the entire study: In an earlier analysis of under 750 of the donors, 250 to 350 Gb of sequence data and some 100 million unique TCR beta sequences from roughly 180 million T cells were reported. Donor age, sex, ethnicity and CMV serostatus were compiled together with the repertoire data. Typing coverage differed by locus: A, B, C, DRB1 and DQB1 were typed in roughly 620-630 donors, DQA1 in about 500, DPA1 in some 600, and DPB1 in about 450. In an earlier analysis of roughly 580 of the donors, high-throughput TCR beta sequencing was used to judge whether each TCR beta V gene segment behaved as functional or pseudogenic. Rather than using new phenotypic data, the later analysis identified candidate immune exposures from TCR beta sequences and from how often those sequences occurred across donors. All discovery cohort repertoires had been generated using a single sequencing platform. In a later analysis, previously published TCR beta repertoires from some 640 donors were re-analyzed and high-resolution HLA genotyping was added so that TCR occurrence patterns could be studied. The study used immunosequencing to profile the T cell repertoires of approximately 640 subjects and linked those repertoires to cytomegalovirus serostatus. To predict cytomegalovirus infection status, the study brought together high-throughput TCR immunosequencing, statistical association of individual TCRs with disease status, and machine learning. Among the roughly 400 genotyped donors, around 81% belonged to the genetic ancestry cluster associated with self-reported Caucasian donors. The study aimed to test whether cataloging public T cell receptors could reveal signatures of past pathogen exposure. Among under 450 genotyped donors of the cohort, an average of approximately 230,000 unique TCR beta nucleotide sequences were sequenced per donor, about a sixth of them non-productive. An early release covering some 640 HLA-typed donors comprised 250 to 350 gigabases of sequencing data and 85 million or so unique TCR sequences. Class I and class II HLA loci were covered by the typing at four-digit resolution. In addition to the first cohort of around 670 subjects, a separate validation cohort of 130 or so different subjects was used. Roughly five DR-DQ haplotypes were handled as single units for association and clustering, since linkage in the cohort was strong. A later genetic analysis used genome-wide SNP genotypes for about 60% of the roughly 700 donors, treating that subset as a discovery cohort.

V and J are truncated by 5 bases and 5 bases respectively, leaving an intervening sequence of 12 bases. The germline V gene sets CDR1 to SNHLY and CDR2 to FYNNEI. From the cysteine through the phenylalanine, the CDR3 covers 13 amino acids. Of all the DNA, just the CDR3 is kept, 39 bases in frame from base 1. Points the paper makes about the study in general: Because the 87-base-pair reads could not distinguish some IMGT-functional V segments, including TRBV6-2 and TRBV6-3, those segments were excluded. Linkage disequilibrium might explain the correlated functional status among segregating V segments, but an unknown experimental factor could not be ruled out. Roughly uniform sequencing depth across donors was assumed in presence/absence analyses, although this assumption may not hold. Most TCR sequences were seen in very few donors, while some public TCRs were found in many individuals. The study listed 150 to 200 TCR beta chains as associated with cytomegalovirus. The only immune exposure information available for the cohort was CMV serostatus. The authors suggested that the approach could potentially be generalized to other disease states and immunological phenotypes. In an earlier analysis of some 500 of the donors, most TCR beta V segments were observed in productive rearrangements about 87% or about 30% of the time, broadly matching IMGT annotations. Three of the identified cytomegalovirus-associated TCR beta chains were confirmed in vitro to be specific for cytomegalovirus antigens. In a later analysis, most CMV-associated TCR beta chains were found to appear HLA-restricted, with HLA associations seemingly driven largely by CMV exposure. When HLA alleles, especially DR and DQ, strongly co-occurred, TCR associations were difficult to assign to individual alleles. The classifier was reported to diagnose cytomegalovirus status with high specificity and sensitivity in both the original and validation cohorts. This cohort had only TCR beta chains sequenced, and the lack of alpha or paired-chain data limited which features could be detected. In a later analysis, TCR association rates were found to vary across HLA loci, with the most associated TCRs seen for DRB1 alleles and the fewest for HLA-C alleles. Compared with equally common non-associated chains, HLA-associated TCR beta chains in a later analysis were more clonally expanded and had lower generation probabilities. The earlier analysis of some 560 of the donors excluded approximately 15 rarely observed V segments, including chromosome 9 orphons, because counts were too low. The sequencing pipeline was judged likely to have produced a cluster of highly shared sequence variants as a technical artifact. A later genetic analysis reported fewer N-insertions in productive TCRs among donors in an Asian-associated ancestry cluster than the roughly 670-donor mean. In a later genetic analysis, a missense DCLRE1C variant was associated with V-gene and J-gene trimming of TCR beta chains, and the association was replicated in an independent cohort. A later analysis reported that several top co-occurrence clusters appeared linked to parvovirus B19, influenza, CMV and Epstein-Barr virus. Because HLA typing was missing for some donors at each locus, association tests included only the typed subset. A further reported finding was that TCR beta sequences accurately predicted the HLA-A and HLA-B alleles for most subjects in the first cohort. In a later analysis, 15,000 to 20,000 TCR beta sequences were associated with specific HLA alleles at a false discovery rate of 0.05.

The library was built by means of the immunoSEQ multiplex PCR assay. For the multiplex PCR, a mixture combining 60 forward primers for TCR Vbeta segments and 13 reverse primers for TCR Jbeta segments was used. The CDR3 region of rearranged TCR beta genes was amplified from genomic DNA by a multiplex PCR assay. On the Illumina HiSeq System, the amplified TCR beta libraries were sequenced as 87-base-pair reads. The original pipeline was this. A later analysis counted some 74 million unique TCR beta chains across the 650 to 700 repertoires, and some 12 million of these chains were shared by at least two donors. A nearest-neighbor algorithm error-corrected the raw reads and collapsed the reads into unique sequences, merging closely related sequences to remove PCR and sequencing errors. Alignment of CDR3 sequences to IMGT reference sequences was used to assign V, D and J gene segments. For a sequence to be retained, a match of at least six nucleotides was required to both a V gene segment and a J gene segment. Rearrangements were classified as productive when the CDR3 lacked stop codons and remained in frame with V and J, and all other rearrangements were classified as non-productive. Following IMGT convention, CDR3 was defined as the stretch from the second conserved V-encoded cysteine up to the conserved J-encoded phenylalanine. In an earlier analysis of roughly 580 of the donors, sequences lacking an unambiguous match to a single V gene segment were excluded. In an earlier analysis of 587 of the donors, V segments were called functional above 56.7% productive rearrangements and were called segregating when the between-donor standard deviation exceeded 5%. A statistical classification framework was built to diagnose cytomegalovirus status from the catalog of TCR beta chain sequences. V and J gene assignment, in a later analysis, came from comparing TCR nucleotide sequences with IMGT/GENE-DB human TR gene sequences. A later analysis assigned CDR3 sequences and most-parsimonious VDJ recombination scenarios with the TCRdist pipeline. A later analysis defined each TCR beta chain by its CDR3 amino acid sequence plus V-gene family, and excluded reads lacking a unique V-gene family. To address suspected cross-contamination and a sequencing artifact, a later analysis removed 592 highly shared, low-generation-probability nucleotide sequences. A later analysis calculated a clonal expansion index for each public chain from normalized within-repertoire ranks of inferred template counts. A later analysis computed generation probabilities with a VDJ recombination model fitted to out-of-frame rearrangements, and checked the results against IGoR. Hypergeometric tests were used in a later analysis to score TCR-TCR, TCR-HLA and TCR-CMV co-occurrence, with a repertoire-size bias correction applied to the TCR pairs. To estimate false discovery rates, a later analysis permuted the HLA or CMV assignments 20 times. In a later analysis, co-occurring TCRs were grouped using DBSCAN, with TCRdist sequence similarity added in when clustering inside HLA-allele-positive subsets. Repertoires with fewer than 30,000 or more than 120,000 public chains, plus five repertoires with anomalous nucleotide sharing, were excluded from co-occurrence clustering. Drawn from immuneACCESS, this table holds only the in-frame rearrangements with V and J called that TCRdb kept. Clones are partly lost; checked studies trace under half to an unresolved V gene and leave the rest unexplained. The V and J calls and clone size come from that table; D and trimming were worked out from the DNA. This sample holds nearly 110,000 clones; 73% were observed only once. 7.8% of the sample comes from the top ten.

This clone was picked up one time. Its antigen remains unidentified. Nothing much larger sits one base from this clone, and base qualities are not available. The cohort comprised some 680 healthy bone marrow donors. Cohort members were all nominally healthy when sampled, although unrecorded immune exposures were likely present. The donor was CMV seronegative and was included in the group of around 320 seronegative cohort members. Every donor gave a peripheral blood sample, and the peripheral blood mononuclear cells from that sample were used for TCR beta sequencing. The Qiagen DNeasy Blood Extraction Kit was used to extract genomic DNA from the blood cell samples.

Sequencing used PBMCs. The TCR originated in a man younger than 40 in good health and CMV-seronegative. The rearrangement joined TRBV2 to TRBJ2-5, and possibly TRBD1, on 6 matching bases. The CDR3 region reads CASSIQGTETQYF. The DNA sequence is as follows: TGTGCCAGCAGTATTCAGGGGACCGAGACCCAGTACTTC.